This entry concerns a single T cell receptor beta chain. Every single participant having HIV got treatment inside the United States. The data originate from a study of long-term antiretroviral therapy in people with HIV. Looked up from germline, CDR1 is MNHNS and CDR2 is SASEGT. With 4 bases removed from V and 7 bases from J, the gap between germline ends came to 5 bases. The CDR3 is made up of 12 amino acids. Sequencing relied on immunoSEQ assay v3.0, run at survey level. Profiling relied on immunoSEQ multiplex PCR, and the TCRdb table lists in-frame clones only, not all of them. The sample holds 20,000 to 25,000 clones, roughly 80% seen once.

The chain couples TRBV6-1 to TRBJ1-6; D not resolved. The sequence came from a young woman with HIV. The sequencing here drew on unsorted PBMCs, taken 0.2 years after starting antiretroviral therapy. The CDR3: CASSGANSPLHF. In DNA, the CDR3 is TGTGCCAGCAGTGGGGCCAATTCACCCCTCCACTTT.